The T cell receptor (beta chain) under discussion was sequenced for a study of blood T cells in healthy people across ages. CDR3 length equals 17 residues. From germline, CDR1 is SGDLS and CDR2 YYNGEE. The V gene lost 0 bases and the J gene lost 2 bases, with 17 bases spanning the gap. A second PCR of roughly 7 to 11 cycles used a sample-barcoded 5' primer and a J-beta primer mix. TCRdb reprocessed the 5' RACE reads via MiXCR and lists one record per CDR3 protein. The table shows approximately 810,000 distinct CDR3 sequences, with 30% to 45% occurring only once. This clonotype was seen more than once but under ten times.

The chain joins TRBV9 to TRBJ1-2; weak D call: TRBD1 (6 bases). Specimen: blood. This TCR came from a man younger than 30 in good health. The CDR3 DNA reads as TGTGCCAGCAGCGTAGGAGTGATCGGGGGGGCCAACTATGGCTACACCTTC. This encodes CASSVGVIGGANYGYTF.